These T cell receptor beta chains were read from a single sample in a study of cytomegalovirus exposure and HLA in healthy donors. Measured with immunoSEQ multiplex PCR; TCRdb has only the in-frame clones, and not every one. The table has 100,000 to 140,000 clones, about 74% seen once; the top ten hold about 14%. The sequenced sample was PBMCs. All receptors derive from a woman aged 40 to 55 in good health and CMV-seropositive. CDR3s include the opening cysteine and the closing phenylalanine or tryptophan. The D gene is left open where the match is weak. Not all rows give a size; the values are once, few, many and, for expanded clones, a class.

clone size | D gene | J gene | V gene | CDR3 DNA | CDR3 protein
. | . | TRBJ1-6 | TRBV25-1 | TGTGCCAGCAGTGAGGAGGGCTCCTATAATTCACCCCTCCACTTT | CASSEEGSYNSPLHF
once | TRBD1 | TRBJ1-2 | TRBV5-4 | TGTGCCAGCAGCTTGGCGGACAGGGTGTTTGATGGCTACACCTTC | CASSLADRVFDGYTF
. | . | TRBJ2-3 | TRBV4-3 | TGCGCCAGCAGCCATGGGGCAGCGAGCACAGATACGCAGTATTTT | CASSHGAASTDTQYF
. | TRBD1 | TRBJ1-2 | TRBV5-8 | TGTGCCAGCAGCTTGGGCAGGGGGAACTATGGCTACACCTTC | CASSLGRGNYGYTF
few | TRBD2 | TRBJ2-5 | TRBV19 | TGTGCCAGTAGTGTCGTAGCGGGGCTCAATCAGGGAGAGACCCAGTACTTC | CASSVVAGLNQGETQYF
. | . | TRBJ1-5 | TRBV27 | TGTGCCAGCGGGGCAGTCAATAGCAATCAGCCCCAGCATTTT | CASGAVNSNQPQHF
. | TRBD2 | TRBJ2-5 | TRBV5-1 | TGCGCCAGCAGCTTGAGGGCTAGCGGGGGGCAGGTGGAGACCCAGTACTTC | CASSLRASGGQVETQYF
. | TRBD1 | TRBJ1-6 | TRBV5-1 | TGCGCCAGCCGCCAGACAGGGGGCAAGGAAGGCTCACCCCTCCACTTT | CASRQTGGKEGSPLHF
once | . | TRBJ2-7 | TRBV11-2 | TGTGCCAGCACCGAAATGCGGGGATACGAGCAGTACTTC | CASTEMRGYEQYF
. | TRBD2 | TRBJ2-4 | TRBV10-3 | TGTGCCATCAGTCAGCGACTAGCGGGGGCAGGGAACATTCAGTACTTC | CAISQRLAGAGNIQYF
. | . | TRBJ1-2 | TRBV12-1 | TGTGCCAGCAGCGCTCTAACAGGTCACTGGAGCTATGGCTACACCTTC | CASSALTGHWSYGYTF
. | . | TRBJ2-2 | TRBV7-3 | TGTGCCAGCAGCTTAAAAAGAGTCGGGGAGCTGTTTTTT | CASSLKRVGELFF
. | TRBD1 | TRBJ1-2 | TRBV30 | TGTGCCTGGAGCAACAGGGGATTGGGCGGCTACACCTTC | CAWSNRGLGGYTF
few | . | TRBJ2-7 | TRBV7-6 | TGTGCCAGCAGCTTAGCGAGTCTACCACCTCGGATCGGGAACGAGCAGTACTTC | CASSLASLPPRIGNEQYF
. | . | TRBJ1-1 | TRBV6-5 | TGTGCCAGCAGTTACCTCAAAACAAGGGGGAACACTGAAGCTTTCTTT | CASSYLKTRGNTEAFF
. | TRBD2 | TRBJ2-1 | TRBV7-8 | TGTGCCAGCGTACGAGCTAGCGGGGCCCATGAGCAGTTCTTC | CASVRASGAHEQFF
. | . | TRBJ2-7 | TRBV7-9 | TGTGCCAGCAGCTCTCTGGTAGGGGCCTACGAGCAGTACTTC | CASSSLVGAYEQYF
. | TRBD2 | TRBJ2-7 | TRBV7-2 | TGTGCCAGCAGCCCCGGGACTAGCGGTCGTTGGCAGTACTTC | CASSPGTSGRWQYF
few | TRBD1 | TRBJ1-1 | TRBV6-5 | TGTGCCAGCAGTTCCCGGACAGGCAACCAAGGGGCTTTCTTT | CASSSRTGNQGAFF
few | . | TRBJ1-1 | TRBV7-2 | TGTGCCAGCAGCTTAGCGTTGGGGCTGAACACTGAAGCTTTCTTT | CASSLALGLNTEAFF
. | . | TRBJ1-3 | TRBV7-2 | TGTGCCAGCAGCTTAGGGTCCAGGGTCGCTGGAAACACCATATATTTT | CASSLGSRVAGNTIYF
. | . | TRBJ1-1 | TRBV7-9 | TGTGCCAGCAGCTTAGTTGCGGGGAGTCGGTCCACTGAAGCTTTCTTT | CASSLVAGSRSTEAFF
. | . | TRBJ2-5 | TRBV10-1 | TGCGCCAGCAGTGAATCGGGGTCAGAGACCCAGTACTTC | CASSESGSETQYF
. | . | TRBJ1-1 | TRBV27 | TGTGCCAGCAGTTTCGCAGGGGCTGAAGCTTTCTTT | CASSFAGAEAFF
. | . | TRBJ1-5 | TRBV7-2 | TGTGCCAGCAGCTTAGCCTTCGGGGGGCAGGGGCAGCCCCAGCATTTT | CASSLAFGGQGQPQHF
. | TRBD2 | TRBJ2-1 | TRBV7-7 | TGTGCTAGCAGCTTGACTAGCGTAGATGAGCAGTTCTTC | CASSLTSVDEQFF
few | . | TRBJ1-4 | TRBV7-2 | TGTGCCAGCAGCTTAGACAGCACTAATGAAAAACTGTTTTTT | CASSLDSTNEKLFF
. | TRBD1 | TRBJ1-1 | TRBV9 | TGTGCCAGCAGCGAGGGACAGGGGTTTGTGAACACTGAAGCTTTCTTT | CASSEGQGFVNTEAFF
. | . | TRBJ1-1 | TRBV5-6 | TGTGCCAGCAGCCCCAGGGTAGGGGTGAACACTGAAGCTTTCTTT | CASSPRVGVNTEAFF
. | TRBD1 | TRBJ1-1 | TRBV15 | TGTGCCACCAGCAGAGGGGACAGGCCGAACACTGAAGCTTTCTTT | CATSRGDRPNTEAFF
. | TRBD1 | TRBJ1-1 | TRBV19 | TGTGCCAGTAGGAGACAGGGCGGGGACACTGAAGCTTTCTTT | CASRRQGGDTEAFF
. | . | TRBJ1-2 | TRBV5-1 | TGCGCCAGCAGCTTGGCTGAGGGCCCTCCTAACTATGGCTACACCTTC | CASSLAEGPPNYGYTF
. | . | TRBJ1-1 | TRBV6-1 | TGTGCCAGCAGTGATAGGACTGAGAACACTGAAGCTTTCTTT | CASSDRTENTEAFF
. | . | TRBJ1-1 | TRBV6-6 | TGTGCCAGCAGTCCGAACTTAGGTGGGCCCGAAGCTTTCTTT | CASSPNLGGPEAFF
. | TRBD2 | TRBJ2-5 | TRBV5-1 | TGCGCCAGCAGCCGGACTAGCGGGGGGGGAGGTGAGACCCAGTACTTC | CASSRTSGGGGETQYF
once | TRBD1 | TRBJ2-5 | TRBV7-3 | TGTGCCAGCAGCTCGACAGGGGTCTGGGGAGAGACCCAGTACTTC | CASSSTGVWGETQYF
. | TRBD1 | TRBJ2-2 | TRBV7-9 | TGTGCCAGCAGCTTATTTGGGACAGGGCTAACCGGGGAGCTGTTTTTT | CASSLFGTGLTGELFF
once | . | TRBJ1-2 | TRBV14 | TGTGCCAGCAGCCAAGAAAGTCGGTTATCGCTCTTCTTC | CASSQESRLSLFF
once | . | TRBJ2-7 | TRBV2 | TGTGCCAGCACGCTGGGCACCCCCTACGAGCAGTACTTC | CASTLGTPYEQYF
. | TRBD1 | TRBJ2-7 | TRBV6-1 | TGTGCCAGCAGTGTGGACAGGGGACGCGAGCAGTACTTC | CASSVDRGREQYF
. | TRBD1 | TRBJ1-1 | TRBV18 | TGTGCCAGCTCACCACCTGGTCGACAGGGAAGCACTGAAGCTTTCTTT | CASSPPGRQGSTEAFF
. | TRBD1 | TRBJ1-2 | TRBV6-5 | TGTGCCAGCAGTTCCGGGACAGGGATGTATGGCTACACCTTC | CASSSGTGMYGYTF
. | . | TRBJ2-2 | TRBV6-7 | TGTGCCAGCAGTTACGGTCAGACGAACACCGGGGAGCTGTTTTTT | CASSYGQTNTGELFF
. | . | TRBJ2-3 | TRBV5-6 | TGTGCCAGCAGCTTCAGACAGCTTTTAACAGATACGCAGTATTTT | CASSFRQLLTDTQYF
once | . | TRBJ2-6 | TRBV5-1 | TGCGCCAGTTCCCAGGACCCGACAGGCGTCCTGACTTTC | CASSQDPTGVLTF
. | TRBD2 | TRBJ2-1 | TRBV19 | TGTGCCAGTAGTATATGGGGGGGAGTTGAGCAGTTCTTC | CASSIWGGVEQFF
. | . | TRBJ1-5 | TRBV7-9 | TGTGCCAGCAGCCCCGGGCAGGGAGGTCAGCCCCAGCATTTT | CASSPGQGGQPQHF
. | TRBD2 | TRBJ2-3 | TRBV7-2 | TGTGCCAGCAGCGGATACCTAGCGGGGGGGCAGATAGATACGCAGTATTTT | CASSGYLAGGQIDTQYF
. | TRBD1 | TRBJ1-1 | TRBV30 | TGTGCCTGGAGTCCGGGACAGGGGCACACTGAAGCTTTCTTT | CAWSPGQGHTEAFF
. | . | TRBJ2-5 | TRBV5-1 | TGCGCCAGCAGCCCACGGACGGGACTCCAAGTATCAAATTCGGCGACCCAGTACTTC | CASSPRTGLQVSNSATQYF
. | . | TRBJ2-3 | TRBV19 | TGTGCCAGTAGTATTGCGGGGCCTACCCTAAGCACAGATACGCAGTATTTT | CASSIAGPTLSTDTQYF
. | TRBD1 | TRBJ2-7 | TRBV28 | TGTGCCAGCAGACAGGGGAGTTCCTACGAGCAGTACTTC | CASRQGSSYEQYF
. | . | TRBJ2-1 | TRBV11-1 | TGTGCCAGCAGCTCGAGTCAACAGGCAGCCTACAATGAGCAGTTCTTC | CASSSSQQAAYNEQFF
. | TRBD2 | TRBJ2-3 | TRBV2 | TGTGCCAGCAGTGAGGTCTCGACTAGCGGGGGCCCCGGGGGAGATACGCAGTATTTT | CASSEVSTSGGPGGDTQYF
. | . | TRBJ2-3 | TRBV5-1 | TGCGCCAGCAGAGATTCTAGCGTTCCCACAGATACGCAGTATTTT | CASRDSSVPTDTQYF
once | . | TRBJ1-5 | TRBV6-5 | TGTGCCAGCAGTATCAGTGTTAGCAATCAGCCCCAGCATTTT | CASSISVSNQPQHF
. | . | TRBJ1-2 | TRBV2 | TGTGCCAGCAGCCCGAAAGGCGGCTATGGCTACACCTTC | CASSPKGGYGYTF
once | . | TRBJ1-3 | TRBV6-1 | TGTGCCAGCAGTCCAGGAGGAAACACCATATATTTT | CASSPGGNTIYF
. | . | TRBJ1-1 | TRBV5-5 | TGTGCCAGCAGCTTGAGTCCCGAACAAAACACTGAAGCTTTCTTT | CASSLSPEQNTEAFF